This T cell receptor (beta chain) was profiled in a study of OX40 agonist ivuxolimab in advanced cancers. The wider study: Ivuxolimab is an agonistic anti-OX40 (CD134) antibody, and patients were treated with it. Three patients showed partial responses: one hepatocellular carcinoma and two cutaneous melanoma cases. With a range of roughly 20 to 85, age averaged approximately 60 years, and 65% to 90% were male.

Study observations and caveats: CD4+ and CD8+ blood T cells expanded clonally by week 6 at 0.1 to 3.0 mg/kg.

Measured with immunoSEQ multiplex PCR; TCRdb has only the in-frame clones, and not every one. This sample has about 80,000 clones, with around 82% found just once. With regard to this clone: Its specificity is unknown. Other DNA sequences in this specimen translate into the identical CDR3.

This specimen consisted of CD4+ or CD8+ T cells sorted from blood, obtained in a trial of the OX40 agonist ivuxolimab. This TCR derives from an adult with an advanced solid tumor such as melanoma, head and neck, liver or kidney cancer.

The CDR3, as DNA: TGTGCCAGCAGTTACTCGGCCGGGGAGACCCAGTACTTC. It codes for CASSYSAGETQYF. The V gene is TRBV6-5, the J gene TRBJ2-5; D is uncertain. CDR1 is MNHEY, CDR2 SVGAGI, per germline. This CDR3 region has 13 residues. Trimming took off 0 bases at V and 5 bases at J, with 7 bases between the two ends.